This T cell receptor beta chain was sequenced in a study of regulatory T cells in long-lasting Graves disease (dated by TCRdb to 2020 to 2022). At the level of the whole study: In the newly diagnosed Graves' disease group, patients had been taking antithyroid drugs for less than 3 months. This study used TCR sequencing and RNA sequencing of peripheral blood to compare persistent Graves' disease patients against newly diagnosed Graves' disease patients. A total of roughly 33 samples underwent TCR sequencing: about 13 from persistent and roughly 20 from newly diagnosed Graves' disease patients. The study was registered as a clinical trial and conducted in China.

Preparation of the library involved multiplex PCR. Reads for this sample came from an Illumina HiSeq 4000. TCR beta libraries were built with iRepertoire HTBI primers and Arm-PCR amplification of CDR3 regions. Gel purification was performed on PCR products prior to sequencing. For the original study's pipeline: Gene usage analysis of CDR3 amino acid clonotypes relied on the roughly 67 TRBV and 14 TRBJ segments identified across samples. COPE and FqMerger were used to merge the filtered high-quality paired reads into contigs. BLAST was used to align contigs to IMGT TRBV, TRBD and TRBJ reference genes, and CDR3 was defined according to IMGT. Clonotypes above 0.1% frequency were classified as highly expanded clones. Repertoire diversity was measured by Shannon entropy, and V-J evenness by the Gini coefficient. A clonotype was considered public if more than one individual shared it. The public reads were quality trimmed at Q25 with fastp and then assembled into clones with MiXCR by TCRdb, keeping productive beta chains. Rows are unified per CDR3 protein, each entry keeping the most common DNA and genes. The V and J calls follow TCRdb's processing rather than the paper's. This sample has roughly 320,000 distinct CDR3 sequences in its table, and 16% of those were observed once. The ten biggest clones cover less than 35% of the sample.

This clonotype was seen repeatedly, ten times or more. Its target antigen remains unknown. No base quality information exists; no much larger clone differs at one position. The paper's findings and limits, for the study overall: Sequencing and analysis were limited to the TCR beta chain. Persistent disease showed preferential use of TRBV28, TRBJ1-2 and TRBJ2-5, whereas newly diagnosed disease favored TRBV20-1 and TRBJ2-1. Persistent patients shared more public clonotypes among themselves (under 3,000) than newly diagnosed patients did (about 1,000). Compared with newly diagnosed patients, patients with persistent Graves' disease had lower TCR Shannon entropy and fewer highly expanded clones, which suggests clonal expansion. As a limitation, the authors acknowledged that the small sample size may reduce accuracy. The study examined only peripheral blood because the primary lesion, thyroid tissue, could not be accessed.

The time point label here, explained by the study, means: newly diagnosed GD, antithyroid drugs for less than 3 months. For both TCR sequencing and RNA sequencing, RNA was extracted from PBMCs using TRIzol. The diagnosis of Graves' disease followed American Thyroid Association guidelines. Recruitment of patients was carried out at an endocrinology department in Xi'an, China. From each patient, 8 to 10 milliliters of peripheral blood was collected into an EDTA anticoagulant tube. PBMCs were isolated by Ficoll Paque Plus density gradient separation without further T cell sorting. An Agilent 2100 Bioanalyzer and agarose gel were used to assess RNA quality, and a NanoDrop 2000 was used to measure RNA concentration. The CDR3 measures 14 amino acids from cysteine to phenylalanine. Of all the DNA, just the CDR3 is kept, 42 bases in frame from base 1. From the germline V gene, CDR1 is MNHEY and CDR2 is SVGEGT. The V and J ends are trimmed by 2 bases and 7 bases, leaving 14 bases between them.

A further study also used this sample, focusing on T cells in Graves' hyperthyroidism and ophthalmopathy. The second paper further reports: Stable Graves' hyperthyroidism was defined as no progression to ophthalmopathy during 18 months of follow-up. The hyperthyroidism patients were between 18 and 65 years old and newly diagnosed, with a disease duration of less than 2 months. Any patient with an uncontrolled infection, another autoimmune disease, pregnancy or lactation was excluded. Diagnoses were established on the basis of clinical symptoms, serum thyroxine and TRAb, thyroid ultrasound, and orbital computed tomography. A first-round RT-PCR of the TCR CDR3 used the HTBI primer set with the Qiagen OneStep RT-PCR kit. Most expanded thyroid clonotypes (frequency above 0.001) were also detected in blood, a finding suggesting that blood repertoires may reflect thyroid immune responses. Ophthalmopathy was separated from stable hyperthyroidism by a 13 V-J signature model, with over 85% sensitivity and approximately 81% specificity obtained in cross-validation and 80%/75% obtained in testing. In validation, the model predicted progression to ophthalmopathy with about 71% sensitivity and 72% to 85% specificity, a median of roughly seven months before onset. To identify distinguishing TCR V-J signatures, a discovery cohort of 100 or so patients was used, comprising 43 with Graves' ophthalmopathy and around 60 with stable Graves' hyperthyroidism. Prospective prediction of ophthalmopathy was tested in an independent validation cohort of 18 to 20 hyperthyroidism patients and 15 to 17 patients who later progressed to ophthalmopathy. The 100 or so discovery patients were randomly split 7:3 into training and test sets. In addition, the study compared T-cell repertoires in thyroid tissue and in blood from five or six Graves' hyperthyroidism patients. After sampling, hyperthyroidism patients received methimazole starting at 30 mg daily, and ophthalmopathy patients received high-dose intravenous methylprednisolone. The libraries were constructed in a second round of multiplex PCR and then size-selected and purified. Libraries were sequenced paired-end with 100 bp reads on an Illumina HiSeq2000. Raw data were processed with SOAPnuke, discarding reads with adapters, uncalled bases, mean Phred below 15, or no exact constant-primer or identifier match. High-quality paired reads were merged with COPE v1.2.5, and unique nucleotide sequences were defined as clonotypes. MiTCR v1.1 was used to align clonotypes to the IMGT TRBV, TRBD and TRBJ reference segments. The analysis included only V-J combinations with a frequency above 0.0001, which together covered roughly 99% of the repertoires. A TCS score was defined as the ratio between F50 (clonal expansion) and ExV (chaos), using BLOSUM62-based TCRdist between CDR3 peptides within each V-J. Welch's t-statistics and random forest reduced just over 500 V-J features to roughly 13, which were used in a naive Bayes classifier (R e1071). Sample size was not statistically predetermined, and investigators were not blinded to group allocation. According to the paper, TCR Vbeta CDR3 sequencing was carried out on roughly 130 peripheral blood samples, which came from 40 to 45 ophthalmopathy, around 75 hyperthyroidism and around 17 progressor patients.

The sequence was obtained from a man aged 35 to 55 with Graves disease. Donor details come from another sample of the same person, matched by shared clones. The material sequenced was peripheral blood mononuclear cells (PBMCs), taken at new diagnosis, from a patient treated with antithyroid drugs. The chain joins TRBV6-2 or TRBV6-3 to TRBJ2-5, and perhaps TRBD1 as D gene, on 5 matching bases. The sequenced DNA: TGTGCCAGCAGTTACGACTGGGGTAGGGGGACCCAGTACTTC. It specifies CASSYDWGRGTQYF.